This T cell receptor (beta chain) was identified in a study of cytomegalovirus exposure and HLA in healthy donors. Regarding this clone: Its antigen is unknown.

Germline V gene lookup returns CDR1 SGHAT and CDR2 FQNNGV. This CDR3 spans 16 amino acids. Germline trimming cut 5 bases from V and 5 bases from J; bases unmatched to any gene: 8. Overall study results and limits: Some TCR beta chains (roughly 160 of them) were listed as cytomegalovirus-associated.

The repertoire was sequenced with immunoSEQ multiplex PCR; TCRdb's copy has only in-frame clones and lacks some. The sample lists tens of thousands of clones, around 94% occurring once. Sequenced input: PBMCs. The clonotype was recovered from a woman younger than 30 in good health and CMV-seropositive. The V call is TRBV11-2, the J call TRBJ1-3; TRBD1 matches at 11 bases. CDR3 bases: TGTGCCAGCAGCCCCGGGACAGGGGGGGACCGAAACACCATATATTTT. It yields the protein CASSPGTGGDRNTIYF. Full variable domain (missing parts from reference TRBV11-2 and TRBJ1-3): EAGVAQSPRYKIIEKRQSVAFWCNPISGHATLYWYQQILGQGPKLLIQFQNNGVVDDSQLPKDRFSAERLKGVDSTLKIQPAKLEDSAVYLCASSPGTGGDRNTIYFGEGSWLTVV.